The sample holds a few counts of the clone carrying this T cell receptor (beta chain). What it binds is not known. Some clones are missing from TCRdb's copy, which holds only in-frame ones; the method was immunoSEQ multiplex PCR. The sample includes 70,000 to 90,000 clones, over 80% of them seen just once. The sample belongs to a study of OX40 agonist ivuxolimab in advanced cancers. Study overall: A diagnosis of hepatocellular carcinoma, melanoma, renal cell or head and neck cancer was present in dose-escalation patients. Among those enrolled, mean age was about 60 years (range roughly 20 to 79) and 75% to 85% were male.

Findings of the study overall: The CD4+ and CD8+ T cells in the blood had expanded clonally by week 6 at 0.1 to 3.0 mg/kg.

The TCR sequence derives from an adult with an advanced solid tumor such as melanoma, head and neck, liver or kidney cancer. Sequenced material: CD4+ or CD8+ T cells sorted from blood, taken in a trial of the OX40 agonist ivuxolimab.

The CDR3 reads CSAQLSGANVLTF. CDR3 nucleotide sequence: TGCAGCGCTCAGCTCTCTGGGGCCAACGTCCTGACTTTC. V gene TRBV29-1 combines with J gene TRBJ2-6; no definite D call. Trimming took off 7 bases at V and 0 bases at J, with 7 bases between the two ends. Germline V gene data show CDR1 as SQVTM and CDR2 as ANQGSEA. This CDR3 is 13 amino acids long. Complete variable domain (other parts from reference TRBV29-1 and TRBJ2-6): SAVISQKPSRDICQRGTSLTIQCQVDSQVTMMFWYRQQPGQSLTLIATANQGSEATYESGFVIDKFPISRPNLTFSTLTVSNMSPEDSSIYLCSAQLSGANVLTFGAGSRLTVL.